This entry concerns a single T cell receptor beta chain. This entry belongs to a study of blood T cell repertoires in COVID-19. Trimming removed 2 bases at V and 1 base at J, with 13 bases between. Germline CDR1 reads SGDLS; CDR2 reads YYNGEE. CDR3 length: 15 residues. Authors' data handling: Researchers report that nucleated cell counts were estimated from reference gene primer amplification. Assay: immunoSEQ multiplex PCR; the TCRdb copy retains only in-frame clones and omits some. D and trimming come from the DNA, and the V and J calls and clone size come from that table. The repertoire holds about 180,000 clones, with about four fifths as singletons.

The receptor was derived from a woman aged 60-70 years with COVID-19, enrolled during active disease. The rearrangement joins TRBV9 to TRBJ2-7; a possible D gene is TRBD2 (6 bases). Sequencing used peripheral blood. The CDR3: CASSVRGAGSYEQYF. CDR3 nucleotide sequence: TGTGCCAGCAGCGTGCGGGGCGCGGGGTCCTACGAGCAGTACTTC. The full variable domain, rest sourced from reference TRBV9 and TRBJ2-7, is DSGVTQTPKHLITATGQRVTLRCSPRSGDLSVYWYQQSLDQGLQFLIQYYNGEERAKGNILERFSAQQFPDLHSELNLSSLELGDSALYFCASSVRGAGSYEQYFGPGTRLTVT.